This paragraph reports one T cell receptor (beta chain). This specimen belongs to a study of blood T cell repertoires in COVID-19. Study overall: Samples taken during acute and convalescent COVID-19 were collected in the United States, Italy and Spain. Sources were T cells, B-cell-depleted T cells, or PBMCs; the material itself was cDNA or gDNA.

In the original analysis: It was from reference gene primer amplification that nucleated cell counts were estimated. Only in-frame clones appear in the TCRdb table, and some are missing; sequencing was by immunoSEQ multiplex PCR. The V and J calls and clone size come from that table; D and trimming were worked out from the DNA. In the table there are roughly 190,000 clones, roughly 86% of which are singletons. V shed 4 bases and J shed 6 bases, with 17 bases lying between them. This CDR3 contains 15 residues. Per the germline V gene, CDR1 is MNHEY and CDR2 is SVGAGI. The chain employs TRBV6-5 and TRBJ2-3, with TRBD2 as a possible D gene (5 bases). The clonotype comes from a woman in her 70s with active or convalescent COVID-19. Sequenced sample: peripheral blood. In DNA, the CDR3 is TGTGCCAGCAGTTTCCAAGGACTGATCTCCGATACGCAGTATTTT. It codes for CASSFQGLISDTQYF.